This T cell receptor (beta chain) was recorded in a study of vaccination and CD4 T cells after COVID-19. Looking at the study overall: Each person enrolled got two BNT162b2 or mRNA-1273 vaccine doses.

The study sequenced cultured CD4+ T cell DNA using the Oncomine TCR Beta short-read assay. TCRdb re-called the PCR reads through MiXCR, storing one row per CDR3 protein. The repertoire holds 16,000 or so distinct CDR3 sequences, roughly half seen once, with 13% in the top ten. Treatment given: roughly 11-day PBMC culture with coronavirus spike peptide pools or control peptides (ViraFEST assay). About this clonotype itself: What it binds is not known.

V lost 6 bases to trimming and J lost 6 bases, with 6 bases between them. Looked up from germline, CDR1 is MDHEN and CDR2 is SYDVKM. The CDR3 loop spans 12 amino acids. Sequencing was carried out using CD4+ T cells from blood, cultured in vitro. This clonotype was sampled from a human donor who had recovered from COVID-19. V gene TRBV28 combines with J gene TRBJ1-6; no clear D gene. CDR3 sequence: CASRDTNSPLHF. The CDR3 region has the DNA TGTGCCAGCAGAGATACTAATTCACCCCTCCACTTT.